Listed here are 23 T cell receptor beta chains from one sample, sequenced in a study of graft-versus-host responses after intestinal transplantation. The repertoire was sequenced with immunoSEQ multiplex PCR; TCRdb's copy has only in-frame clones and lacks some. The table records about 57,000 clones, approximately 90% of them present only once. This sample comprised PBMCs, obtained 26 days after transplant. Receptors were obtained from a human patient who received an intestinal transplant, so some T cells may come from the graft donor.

The CDR3 DNA sequence: TGTGCCAGTAGTATGGACTTTTTGGGCGGGGCCAGAGGAGGCGGGGAGCTGTTTTTT. Translated: CASSMDFLGGARGGGELFF. The V call is TRBV19, the J call TRBJ2-2, with TRBD2 as a possible D gene (6 bases). Germline V gene lookup returns CDR1 LNHDA and CDR2 SQIVND (reference sequence). Trimming took 3 bases from V and 7 from J, leaving 27 bases between them. This CDR3 contains 19 residues.

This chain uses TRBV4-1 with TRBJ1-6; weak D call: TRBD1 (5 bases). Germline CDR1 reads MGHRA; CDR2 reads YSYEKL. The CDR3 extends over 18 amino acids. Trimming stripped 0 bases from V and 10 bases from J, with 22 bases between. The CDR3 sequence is CASSQDAPPDSRRSPLHF. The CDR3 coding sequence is TGCGCCAGCAGCCAAGATGCCCCCCCTGACAGTCGGAGATCACCCCTCCACTTT.

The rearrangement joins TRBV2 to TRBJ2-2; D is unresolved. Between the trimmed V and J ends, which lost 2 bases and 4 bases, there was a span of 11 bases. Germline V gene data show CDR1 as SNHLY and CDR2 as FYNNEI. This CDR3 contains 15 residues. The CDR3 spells CASSEPRARTGELFF. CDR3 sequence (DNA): TGTGCCAGCAGTGAACCTCGCGCTCGCACCGGGGAGCTGTTTTTT.

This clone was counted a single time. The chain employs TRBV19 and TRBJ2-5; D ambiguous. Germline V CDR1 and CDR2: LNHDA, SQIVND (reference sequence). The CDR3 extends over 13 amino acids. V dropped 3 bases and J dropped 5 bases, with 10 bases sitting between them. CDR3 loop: CASSIAFGETQYF. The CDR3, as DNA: TGTGCCAGTAGTATCGCGTTCGGGGAGACCCAGTACTTC.

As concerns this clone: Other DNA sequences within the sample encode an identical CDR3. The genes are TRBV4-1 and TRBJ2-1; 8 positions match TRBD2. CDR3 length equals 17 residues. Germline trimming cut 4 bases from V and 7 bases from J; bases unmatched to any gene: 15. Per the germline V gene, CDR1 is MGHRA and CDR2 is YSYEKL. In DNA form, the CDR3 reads TGCGCCAGCAGCCTCCTACCGGGACTAGTTTCAGTAAATGAGCAGTTCTTC. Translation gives CASSLLPGLVSVNEQFF.

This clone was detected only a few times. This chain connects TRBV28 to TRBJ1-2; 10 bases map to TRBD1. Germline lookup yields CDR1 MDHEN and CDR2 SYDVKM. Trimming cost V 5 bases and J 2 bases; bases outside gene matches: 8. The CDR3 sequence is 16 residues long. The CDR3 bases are TGTGCCAGCAGTCCCCGCGACAGGGGGCGAAACTATGGCTACACCTTC. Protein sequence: CASSPRDRGRNYGYTF.

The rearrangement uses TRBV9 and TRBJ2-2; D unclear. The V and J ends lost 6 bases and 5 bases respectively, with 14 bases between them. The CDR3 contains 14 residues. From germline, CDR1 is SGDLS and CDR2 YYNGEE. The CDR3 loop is CASTETVYTGELFF. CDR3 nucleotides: TGTGCCAGCACGGAAACAGTCTATACCGGGGAGCTGTTTTTT.

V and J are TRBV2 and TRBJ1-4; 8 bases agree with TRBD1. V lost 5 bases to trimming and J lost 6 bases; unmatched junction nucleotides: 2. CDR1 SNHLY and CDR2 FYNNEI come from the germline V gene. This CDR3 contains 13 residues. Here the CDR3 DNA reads TGTGCCAGCAGTCCGGACAGGGATGAAAAACTGTTTTTT. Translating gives CASSPDRDEKLFF.

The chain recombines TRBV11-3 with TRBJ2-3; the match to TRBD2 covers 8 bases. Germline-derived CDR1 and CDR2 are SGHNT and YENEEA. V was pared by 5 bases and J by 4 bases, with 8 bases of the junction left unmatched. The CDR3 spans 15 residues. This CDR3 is CASSRSGGVPDTQYF. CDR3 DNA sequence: TGTGCCAGCAGCAGGTCCGGGGGGGTCCCAGATACGCAGTATTTT.

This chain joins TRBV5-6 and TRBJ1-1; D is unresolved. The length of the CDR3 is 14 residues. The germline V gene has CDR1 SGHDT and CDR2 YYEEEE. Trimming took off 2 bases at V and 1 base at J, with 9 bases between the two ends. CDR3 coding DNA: TGTGCCAGCAGCTTTTGGGGAGGGAACACTGAAGCTTTCTTT. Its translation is CASSFWGGNTEAFF.

CDR3 in amino acids: CAWTSLYGYTF. CDR3 in DNA: TGTGCCTGGACGAGTCTCTATGGCTACACCTTC. The chain is built from TRBV30 and TRBJ1-2; D is unresolved. Trimming removed 4 bases at V and 4 bases at J, with 7 bases between. The CDR3 contains 11 residues. Germline values: CDR1 GTSNPN, CDR2 SVGIG (reference sequence).

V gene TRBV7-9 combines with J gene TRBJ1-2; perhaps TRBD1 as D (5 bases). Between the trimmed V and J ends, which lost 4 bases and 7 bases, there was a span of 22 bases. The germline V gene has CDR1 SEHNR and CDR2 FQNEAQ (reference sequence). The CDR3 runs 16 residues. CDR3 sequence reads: CASSSMVDNKFRGYTF. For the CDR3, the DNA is TGTGCCAGCAGCTCCATGGTGGACAACAAGTTCCGTGGCTACACCTTC.

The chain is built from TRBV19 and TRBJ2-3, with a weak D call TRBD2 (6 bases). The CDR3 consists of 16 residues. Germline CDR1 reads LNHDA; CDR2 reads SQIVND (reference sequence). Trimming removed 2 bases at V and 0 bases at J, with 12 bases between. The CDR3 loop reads CASSIPRDFSTDTQYF. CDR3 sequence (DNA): TGTGCCAGTAGTATACCCCGGGACTTTAGCACAGATACGCAGTATTTT.

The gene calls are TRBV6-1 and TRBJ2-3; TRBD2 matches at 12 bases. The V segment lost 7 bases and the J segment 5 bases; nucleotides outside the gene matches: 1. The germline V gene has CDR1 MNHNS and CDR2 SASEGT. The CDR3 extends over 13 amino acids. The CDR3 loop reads CASTLAGGDTQYF. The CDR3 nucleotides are TGTGCCAGCACACTAGCGGGGGGAGATACGCAGTATTTT.

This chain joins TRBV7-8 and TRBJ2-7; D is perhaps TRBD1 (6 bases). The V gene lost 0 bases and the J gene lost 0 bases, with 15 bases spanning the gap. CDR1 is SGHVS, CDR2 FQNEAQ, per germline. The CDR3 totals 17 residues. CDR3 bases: TGTGCCAGCAGCTTAGCCCAGGTTCGGACAGCCTCCTACGAGCAGTACGTC. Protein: CASSLAQVRTASYEQYV.

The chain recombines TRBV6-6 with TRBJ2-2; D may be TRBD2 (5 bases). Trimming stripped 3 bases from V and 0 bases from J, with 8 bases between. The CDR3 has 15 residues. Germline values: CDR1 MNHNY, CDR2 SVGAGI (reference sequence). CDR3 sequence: CASSYGGPNTGELFF. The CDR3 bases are TGTGCCAGCAGTTATGGAGGACCGAACACCGGGGAGCTGTTTTTT.

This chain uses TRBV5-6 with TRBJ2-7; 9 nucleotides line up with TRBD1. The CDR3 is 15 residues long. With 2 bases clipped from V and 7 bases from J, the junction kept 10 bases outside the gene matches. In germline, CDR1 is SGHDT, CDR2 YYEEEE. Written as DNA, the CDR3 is TGTGCCAGCAGCTTTGACTTGGGAGGACAGGGGGAGCAGTACGTC. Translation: CASSFDLGGQGEQYV.

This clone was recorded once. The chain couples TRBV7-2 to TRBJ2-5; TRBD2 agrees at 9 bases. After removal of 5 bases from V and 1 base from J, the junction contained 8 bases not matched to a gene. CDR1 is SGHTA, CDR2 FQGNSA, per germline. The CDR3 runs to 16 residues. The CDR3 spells CASSLRTSAFQETQYF. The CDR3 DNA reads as TGTGCCAGCAGCCTGAGGACTAGCGCGTTCCAAGAGACCCAGTACTTC. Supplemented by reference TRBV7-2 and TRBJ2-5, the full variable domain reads GAGVSQSPSNKVTEKGKDVELRCDPISGHTALYWYRQSLGQGLEFLIYFQGNSAPDKSGLPSDRFSAERTGGSVSTLTIQRTQQEDSAVYLCASSLRTSAFQETQYFGPGTRLLVL.

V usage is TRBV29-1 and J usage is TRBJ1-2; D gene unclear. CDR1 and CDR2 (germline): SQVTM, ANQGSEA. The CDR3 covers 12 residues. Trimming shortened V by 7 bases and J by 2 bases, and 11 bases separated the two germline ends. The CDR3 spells CSAISGNYGYTF. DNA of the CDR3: TGCAGCGCCATTAGCGGCAACTATGGCTACACCTTC.

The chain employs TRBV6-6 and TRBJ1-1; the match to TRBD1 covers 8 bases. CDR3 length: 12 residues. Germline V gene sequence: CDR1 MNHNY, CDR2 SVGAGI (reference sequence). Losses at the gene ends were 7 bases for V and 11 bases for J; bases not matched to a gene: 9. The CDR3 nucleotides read TGTGCCAGCACCCAGGGGGCACAGGCGGCTTTCTTT. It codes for CASTQGAQAAFF.

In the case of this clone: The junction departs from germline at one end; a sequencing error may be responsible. As DNA, the CDR3 is TGTGCTAGCAGCCCCGGACTCTCTACTGCCACAGATACGCAGTATTTT. It encodes CASSPGLSTATDTQYF. V and J are TRBV7-7 and TRBJ2-3, with TRBD2 as a possible D gene (5 bases). The CDR3 extends over 16 amino acids. Germline V gene lookup returns CDR1 SSHAT and CDR2 FNYEAQ (reference sequence). The full variable domain, completed using reference TRBV7-7 and TRBJ2-3, is GAGVSQSPRYKVTKRGQDVTLRCDPISSHATLYWYQQALGQGPEFLTYFNYEAQPDKSGLPSDRFSAERPEGSISTLTIQRTEQRDSAMYRCASSPGLSTATDTQYFGPGTRLTVL.

The CDR3 DNA sequence: TGCGCCAGCAGTCAATCCTGTATGGGGCGGGGGGGAAAGCAGTTCTTC. Its translation: CASSQSCMGRGGKQFF. This chain joins TRBV23-1 and TRBJ2-1; 9 bases match TRBD2. TRBV23-1 is flagged as an ORF with uncertain function. Losses at the gene ends were 0 bases for V and 11 bases for J; bases not matched to a gene: 11. The CDR3 contains 16 residues.

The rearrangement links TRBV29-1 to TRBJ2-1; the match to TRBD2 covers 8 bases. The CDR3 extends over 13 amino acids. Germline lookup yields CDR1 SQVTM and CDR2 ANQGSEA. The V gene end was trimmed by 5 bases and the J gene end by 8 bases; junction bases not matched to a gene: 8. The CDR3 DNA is TGCAGCGTTTTCGGGGGGGCCCGGGATGAGCAGTTCTTC. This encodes CSVFGGARDEQFF.